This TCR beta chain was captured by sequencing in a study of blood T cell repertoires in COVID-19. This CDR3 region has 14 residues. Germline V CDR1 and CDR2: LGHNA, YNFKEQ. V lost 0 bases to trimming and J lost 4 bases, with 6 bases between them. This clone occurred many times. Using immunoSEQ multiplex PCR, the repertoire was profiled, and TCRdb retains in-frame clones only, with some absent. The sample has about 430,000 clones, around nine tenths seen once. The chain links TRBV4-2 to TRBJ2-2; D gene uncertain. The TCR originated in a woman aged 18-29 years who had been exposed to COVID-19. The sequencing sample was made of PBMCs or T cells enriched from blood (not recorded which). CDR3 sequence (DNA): TGTGCCAGCAGCCAAGACTCTTCCACCGGGGAGCTGTTTTTT. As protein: CASSQDSSTGELFF.